A selection of T cell receptor beta chains follows, all from one sample in a study of shared clonotypes between healthy human individuals. Sequenced by immunoSEQ multiplex PCR; TCRdb stores in-frame clones only, minus some. Of some 2,500,000 clones listed, approximately 94% were seen once; the top ten hold around 0.4%. The specimen was naive CD4+ T cells from PBMCs. The receptors come from a man aged 18-30 years in good health. Some clones in this sample may be carry-over from other donors' samples. CDR3s include the opening cysteine and the closing phenylalanine or tryptophan. D genes are given only for firm matches. Only some rows state a clone size, as once, few, many or a class for expanded clones.

j_call v_call d_call clone_size cdr3_aa cdr3_nt
TRBJ1-2 TRBV5-1 TRBD1 NA CASTRSGGAEEGYTF TGCGCCAGCACTAGATCAGGGGGCGCAGAAGAAGGCTACACCTTC
TRBJ2-7 TRBV6-4 NA NA CASRGPGRRTYEQYF TGTGCCAGCAGGGGCCCTGGACGGAGAACCTACGAGCAGTACTTC
TRBJ2-1 TRBV19 TRBD2 NA CASSSAAGLNNEQFF TGTGCCAGTAGTTCCGCGGCGGGACTAAACAATGAGCAGTTCTTC
TRBJ2-7 TRBV7-9 TRBD1 NA CASSARQGYEQYF TGTGCCAGCAGCGCCCGACAGGGCTACGAGCAGTACTTC
TRBJ1-5 TRBV5-6 NA NA CASSLTPEEQPQHF TGTGCCAGCAGCTTGACCCCCGAGGAACAGCCCCAGCATTTT
TRBJ2-1 TRBV21-1 NA NA CASSTTIGQGTGNEQFF TGTGCCAGCAGCACTACCATCGGACAGGGTACGGGAAATGAGCAGTTCTTC
TRBJ2-7 TRBV9 NA NA CASSATPGAYEQYF TGTGCCAGCAGCGCGACCCCCGGAGCCTACGAGCAGTACTTC
TRBJ2-5 TRBV7-9 NA NA CASSLLGGSLKTQYF TGTGCCAGCAGCCTCCTGGGTGGGAGTCTGAAGACCCAGTACTTC
TRBJ2-1 TRBV27 TRBD2 NA CASSLLAGVSYNEQFF TGTGCCAGCAGTTTATTGGCGGGAGTCTCCTACAATGAGCAGTTCTTC
TRBJ1-1 TRBV27 NA NA CASSLAGAANTEAFF TGTGCCAGCAGTTTAGCCGGGGCAGCGAACACTGAAGCTTTCTTT
TRBJ2-2 TRBV5-1 NA NA CASSLGTGTRNTGELFF TGCGCCAGCAGCCTAGGAACCGGGACGAGGAACACCGGGGAGCTGTTTTTT
TRBJ2-1 TRBV7-8 TRBD2 NA CASSLRTSGRAWGNEQFF TGTGCCAGCAGCTTACGGACTAGCGGGAGGGCCTGGGGAAATGAGCAGTTCTTC
TRBJ1-4 TRBV5-1 NA once CASSPTAGANEKLFF TGCGCCAGCAGCCCAACCGCAGGGGCTAATGAAAAACTGTTTTTT
TRBJ1-2 TRBV28 NA NA CASIPRGQPSGYTF TGTGCCAGCATCCCTCGGGGGCAGCCCTCGGGCTACACCTTC
TRBJ2-5 TRBV5-4 TRBD1 NA CASSNPTGGGRETQYF TGTGCCAGCAGCAACCCGACAGGGGGTGGGAGAGAGACCCAGTACTTC
TRBJ1-3 TRBV28 TRBD1 NA CASSLLGTGRGNTIYF TGTGCCAGCAGCCTCCTCGGGACAGGTCGTGGAAACACCATATATTTT
TRBJ1-1 TRBV10-1 NA NA CASQGRMNTEAFF TGCGCCAGCCAAGGGCGGATGAACACTGAAGCTTTCTTT
TRBJ2-5 TRBV7-9 NA NA CASSLFGETQYF TGTGCCAGCAGCTTATTTGGGGAGACCCAGTACTTC
TRBJ1-1 TRBV7-6 NA once CASSLRQNTEAFF TGTGCCAGCAGCTTACGGCAGAACACTGAAGCTTTCTTT
TRBJ2-3 TRBV19 NA NA CASSRIELDGTDTQYF TGTGCCAGTAGTAGAATCGAGTTAGATGGCACAGATACGCAGTATTTT
TRBJ2-5 TRBV5-1 NA NA CASSSGGVGETQYF TGCGCCAGCAGCTCCGGGGGCGTAGGGGAGACCCAGTACTTC
TRBJ2-1 TRBV18 NA NA CASSPPPLMAEQFF TGTGCCAGCTCACCACCCCCCCTCATGGCTGAGCAGTTCTTC
TRBJ1-2 TRBV2 NA NA CASSERGRGNYGYTF TGTGCCAGCAGTGAAAGGGGCAGGGGAAACTATGGCTACACCTTC
TRBJ1-5 TRBV5-5 NA NA CASRRGQGFYQPQHF TGTGCCAGCCGACGGGGGCAGGGCTTTTATCAGCCCCAGCATTTT
TRBJ2-7 TRBV6-5 NA NA CASSYSVDYEQYF TGTGCCAGCAGTTACTCTGTGGACTACGAGCAGTACTTC
TRBJ1-2 TRBV28 NA NA CASGRQAGEGGYTF TGTGCCAGCGGTCGACAGGCGGGGGAAGGTGGCTACACCTTC
TRBJ2-2 TRBV18 NA NA CASSPGTGNTGELFF TGTGCCAGCTCACCCGGGACGGGGAACACCGGGGAGCTGTTTTTT
TRBJ1-4 TRBV4-3 NA NA CASSQDTGTGGEKLFF TGCGCCAGCAGCCAAGATACGGGCACCGGTGGGGAAAAACTGTTTTTT
TRBJ2-3 TRBV9 TRBD2 NA CASSVAVSGRAEDTQYF TGTGCCAGCAGCGTAGCGGTCAGCGGGAGGGCCGAAGATACGCAGTATTTT
TRBJ1-4 TRBV20-1 NA NA CSARDEEKLFF TGCAGTGCTAGAGATGAGGAAAAACTGTTTTTT
TRBJ2-5 TRBV4-3 NA NA CASSQERLQTQYF TGCGCCAGCAGCCAAGAGCGGTTACAGACCCAGTACTTC
TRBJ2-2 TRBV28 NA NA CASSLTWSGELFF TGTGCCAGCAGTTTAACATGGTCCGGGGAGCTGTTTTTT
TRBJ2-7 TRBV7-8 TRBD1 NA CASSLGRGISFASYEQYF TGTGCCAGCAGCTTAGGCAGGGGGATTAGCTTTGCATCCTACGAGCAGTACTTC
TRBJ1-5 TRBV6-1 NA NA CASTFEQGDQPQHF TGTGCCAGCACCTTTGAACAGGGCGATCAGCCCCAGCATTTT
TRBJ2-7 TRBV5-4 TRBD2 NA CASSLTSGTSYEQYF TGTGCCAGCAGCTTGACTAGCGGGACCTCCTACGAGCAGTACTTC
TRBJ1-3 TRBV5-1 NA NA CASSLEYSSGNTIYF TGCGCCAGCAGCTTGGAGTACAGCTCTGGAAACACCATATATTTT
TRBJ2-2 TRBV10-3 TRBD2 NA CAARTSGSRESGELFF TGTGCCGCCAGGACTAGCGGGAGCCGAGAAAGCGGGGAGCTGTTTTTT
TRBJ2-2 TRBV5-4 NA NA CASSHGPKGTAGELFF TGTGCCAGCAGCCACGGACCGAAAGGGACGGCCGGGGAGCTGTTTTTT
TRBJ2-1 TRBV9 NA NA CASSPGRSYNEQFF TGTGCCAGCAGCCCGGGACGGTCCTACAATGAGCAGTTCTTC
TRBJ1-3 TRBV6-5 NA NA CASRPLSPGNTIYF TGTGCCAGCAGGCCGTTGTCTCCTGGAAACACCATATATTTT
TRBJ2-2 TRBV11-1 TRBD2 NA CASSPRSGAVRTGELFF TGTGCCAGCAGCCCCCGTAGCGGGGCAGTAAGGACCGGGGAGCTGTTTTTT
TRBJ2-7 TRBV29-1 TRBD1 NA CSVMTGTGNEQYF TGCAGCGTTATGACAGGGACAGGAAACGAGCAGTACTTC
TRBJ1-5 TRBV15 NA NA CATSRDSASAQHF TGTGCCACCAGCAGAGATTCGGCGTCGGCCCAGCATTTT
TRBJ2-1 TRBV28 NA once CASSWEFGSYNEQFF TGTGCCAGCAGCTGGGAATTCGGCTCCTACAATGAGCAGTTCTTC
TRBJ2-1 TRBV27 TRBD1 NA CASSSRDRGPSINNEQFF TGTGCCAGCAGTTCCCGGGACAGGGGGCCCTCCATTAACAATGAGCAGTTCTTC
TRBJ2-1 TRBV6-1 TRBD2 NA CASRNLAGVRDEQFF TGTGCCAGCAGGAACTTAGCGGGAGTCCGGGATGAGCAGTTCTTC
TRBJ1-2 TRBV4-1 TRBD1 NA CASSQVFDRGSLGYTF TGCGCCAGCAGCCAAGTTTTCGACAGGGGTTCACTCGGCTACACCTTC